The clone carrying this T cell receptor beta chain was observed at least ten times. Its target is not known. These data are taken from a study of T-cell reconstitution after alpha-beta-depleted transplantation in children. Study-wide results and limits: Recipient T cells and thymic progenitors that survived were the source of the high TCRbeta diversity seen at day 60 in some patients. Expanded graft clones, several hundred of them, were reportedly the source of alpha-beta T cells about two months after transplant. Newly made T cells mostly supplied T-cell counts and diversity one year after transplant.

Molecular barcoding with unique molecular identifiers was used for the TCRbeta library. TCRdb redid the calling of the PCR reads with MiXCR, one entry per CDR3 protein. Among some 300,000 distinct CDR3 sequences listed, approximately 7.3% were seen once. This CDR3 is built from 14 residues. Between the trimmed V and J ends, which lost 2 bases and 2 bases, there was a span of 13 bases. Germline V gene sequence: CDR1 DFQATT, CDR2 SNEGSKA (reference sequence). The V and J genes are TRBV20-1 and TRBJ2-7; a weak D match, TRBD1 (6 bases). This specimen was peripheral blood, taken 360 days after TCRalphabeta/CD19-depleted stem cell transplant. The sequence derives from a female patient aged 2-10 years who had a stem cell transplant for Fanconi anemia, so the T cells may come from the graft donor. This CDR3 is CSARMQGSTYEQYF. CDR3 DNA sequence: TGCAGTGCTAGAATGCAGGGGTCTACCTACGAGCAGTACTTC.